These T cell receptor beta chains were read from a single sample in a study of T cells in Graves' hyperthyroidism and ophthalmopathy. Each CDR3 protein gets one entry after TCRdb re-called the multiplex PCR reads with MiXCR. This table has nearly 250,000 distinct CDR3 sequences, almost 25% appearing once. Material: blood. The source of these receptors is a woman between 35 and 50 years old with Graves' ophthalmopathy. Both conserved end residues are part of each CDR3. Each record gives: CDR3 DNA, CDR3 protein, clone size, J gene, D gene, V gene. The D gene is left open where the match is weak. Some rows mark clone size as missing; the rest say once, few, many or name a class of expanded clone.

cdr3_nt: TGTGCCAGCAGCCCAATGCGGGACTTCCGGGAGCAGTACTTC
cdr3_aa: CASSPMRDFREQYF
clone_size: many
j_call: TRBJ2-7
d_call: -
v_call: TRBV7-2

cdr3_nt: TGTGCCAGCAGTGAGCGGGATCCCACCGGGGAGCTGTTTTTT
cdr3_aa: CASSERDPTGELFF
clone_size: -
j_call: TRBJ2-2
d_call: -
v_call: TRBV6-1

cdr3_nt: TGTGCCAGCAGCTTCTTAGCGGCTAACACCGGGGAGCTGTTTTTT
cdr3_aa: CASSFLAANTGELFF
clone_size: many
j_call: TRBJ2-2
d_call: -
v_call: TRBV7-9

cdr3_nt: TGTGCCAGTAGTATAAGAACGGACAGGGGTCAGCCCCAGCATTTT
cdr3_aa: CASSIRTDRGQPQHF
clone_size: many
j_call: TRBJ1-5
d_call: TRBD1
v_call: TRBV19

cdr3_nt: TGCGCCAGCAGCTTGGCCTTACAAGCGGGTTCCTACGAGCAGTACTTC
cdr3_aa: CASSLALQAGSYEQYF
clone_size: many
j_call: TRBJ2-7
d_call: -
v_call: TRBV5-1

cdr3_nt: TGTGCCAGCAGCTTAGCAGTGGGCGCGAACACTGAAGCTTTCTTT
cdr3_aa: CASSLAVGANTEAFF
clone_size: many
j_call: TRBJ1-1
d_call: -
v_call: TRBV11-2

cdr3_nt: TGCAGTGCTAGCTTTGACAGCTACGAGCAGTACTTC
cdr3_aa: CSASFDSYEQYF
clone_size: many
j_call: TRBJ2-7
d_call: -
v_call: TRBV20-1

cdr3_nt: TGCGCCAGCAGCCCCTCGGAAGGGAAAGCTTTCTTT
cdr3_aa: CASSPSEGKAFF
clone_size: few
j_call: TRBJ1-1
d_call: -
v_call: TRBV5-1

cdr3_nt: TGCAGCGTTGTCGGACAGGGGTGGACAGAGACCCAGTACTTC
cdr3_aa: CSVVGQGWTETQYF
clone_size: few
j_call: TRBJ2-5
d_call: TRBD1
v_call: TRBV29-1

cdr3_nt: TGCGCCAGCAGCCCCACCCAAGCGGAGCAAGAGACCCAGTACTTC
cdr3_aa: CASSPTQAEQETQYF
clone_size: many
j_call: TRBJ2-5
d_call: -
v_call: TRBV5-1

cdr3_nt: TGTGCCATCAGTGAAGGAGGGTTTGGCTACACCTTC
cdr3_aa: CAISEGGFGYTF
clone_size: -
j_call: TRBJ1-2
d_call: -
v_call: TRBV10-3

cdr3_nt: TGTGCCAGCAGTGGGGCCGATACGGCTAGCGGGAGGGCCTACGAGCAGTACTTC
cdr3_aa: CASSGADTASGRAYEQYF
clone_size: many
j_call: TRBJ2-7
d_call: TRBD2
v_call: TRBV2

cdr3_nt: TGTGCCAGCACGAGGTTTAGCTCTGGAAACACCATATATTTT
cdr3_aa: CASTRFSSGNTIYF
clone_size: many
j_call: TRBJ1-3
d_call: -
v_call: TRBV28

cdr3_nt: TGTGCCAGCAGCTTACGGACAGGGGCGCTGGGCTACACCTTC
cdr3_aa: CASSLRTGALGYTF
clone_size: many
j_call: TRBJ1-2
d_call: TRBD1
v_call: TRBV7-8

cdr3_nt: TGTGCCAGCAGCCCCGGCAGGTCCTATAATTCACCCCTCCACTTT
cdr3_aa: CASSPGRSYNSPLHF
clone_size: many
j_call: TRBJ1-6
d_call: -
v_call: TRBV9

cdr3_nt: TGTGCCAGCAGTTTAGACTTTTACCAAGAGACCCAGTACTTC
cdr3_aa: CASSLDFYQETQYF
clone_size: many
j_call: TRBJ2-5
d_call: -
v_call: TRBV28

cdr3_nt: TGTGCCAGCAGCCATGCGGACAGCCTCTCCTACGAGCAGTACTTC
cdr3_aa: CASSHADSLSYEQYF
clone_size: many
j_call: TRBJ2-7
d_call: -
v_call: TRBV27

cdr3_nt: TGTGCCAGCAGTTACCGAACCGGGACAGGGGGCTACGAGCAGTACTTC
cdr3_aa: CASSYRTGTGGYEQYF
clone_size: -
j_call: TRBJ2-7
d_call: TRBD1
v_call: TRBV6-5